The next 27 T cell receptor beta chains were all read from a single sample in a study of blood T cells in healthy people across ages. Using a J-beta primer mix together with a sample-barcoded 5' primer, a second PCR was run for about 6 to 12 cycles. One entry per CDR3 protein results from TCRdb running MiXCR on the 5' RACE reads. The table lists some 760,000 distinct CDR3 sequences, around 25% of them singletons, with roughly 3.8% in the top ten. Another study also made use of these data, one on T cells of mothers and their children.

The sample taken for sequencing was blood. These receptors were collected from a boy younger than 18 in good health.

The V and J genes are TRBV5-1 and TRBJ1-4; 8 bases align to TRBD1. Germline CDR1 is SGHRS and CDR2 is YFSETQ. With 0 bases clipped from V and 4 bases from J, the junction kept 5 bases outside the gene matches. This CDR3 comprises 16 residues. CDR3 sequence (DNA): TGCGCCAGCAGCTTGGGGAAGGACAGGGATAATGAAAAACTGTTTTTT. Protein sequence: CASSLGKDRDNEKLFF.

This clonotype was detected ten times or more. CDR3 nucleotides: TGCAGCGCCCGACGGGACACCTCCTACGAGCAGTACTTC. Its translation: CSARRDTSYEQYF. This chain uses TRBV29-1 with TRBJ2-7; maybe TRBD1 (6 bases). The germline V gene encodes CDR1 SQVTM and CDR2 ANQGSEA. The CDR3 totals 13 residues. V dropped 7 bases and J dropped 0 bases, with 13 bases sitting between them.

The chain employs TRBV29-1 and TRBJ2-5; D may be TRBD1 (6 bases). Germline CDR1 SQVTM, CDR2 ANQGSEA. The CDR3 sequence is 16 residues long. Between the trimmed V and J ends, which lost 3 bases and 4 bases, there was a span of 21 bases. CDR3 coding DNA: TGCAGCGTTGATCCCCTCCGACAGGCTTACCGAGAGACCCAGTACTTC. As protein: CSVDPLRQAYRETQYF.

This clonotype was recorded at least ten times. This chain connects TRBV28 to TRBJ2-1; 7 bases match TRBD2. J gave up 3 bases and V 6 bases, and 11 bases lay outside the gene matches. The CDR3 totals 16 residues. CDR1 and CDR2 from the germline V gene are MDHEN and SYDVKM. CDR3 sequence reads: CASSWGGSILYNEQFF. The DNA of the CDR3 is TGTGCCAGCAGCTGGGGGGGGTCTATTCTCTACAATGAGCAGTTCTTC.

This chain connects TRBV29-1 to TRBJ2-1, with 7 bases identical to TRBD1. The junction had 16 bases not matched to a gene; V was cut back by 7 bases and J by 10 bases. The CDR3 totals 14 residues. Per germline, CDR1 SQVTM and CDR2 ANQGSEA. The CDR3 sequence: CSAAISGTEGEQFF. In DNA form, the CDR3 reads TGCAGCGCTGCGATATCCGGGACAGAGGGCGAGCAGTTCTTC.

The chain combines TRBV20-1 with TRBJ1-1; no definite D call. CDR3 size: 13 residues. Per germline, CDR1 DFQATT and CDR2 SNEGSKA (reference sequence). V shed 4 bases and J shed 3 bases, with 12 bases lying between them. The CDR3 spells CSAKRGLDTEAFF. CDR3 coding DNA: TGCAGTGCTAAGAGAGGCCTGGACACTGAAGCTTTCTTT.

This clonotype was detected a few times. V and J are TRBV4-2 and TRBJ2-5; 12 positions agree with TRBD2. This CDR3 contains 17 residues. The J segment lost 1 base and the V segment lost 2 bases, leaving 5 bases of the junction unmatched. Germline values: CDR1 LGHNA, CDR2 YNFKEQ. CDR3 residues: CASSQLLLAGGQETQYF. The CDR3 bases are TGTGCCAGCAGCCAACTGTTACTAGCGGGAGGCCAAGAGACCCAGTACTTC.

The chain employs TRBV15 and TRBJ2-2; tentative D call: TRBD2 (7 bases). The germline V gene has CDR1 LNHNV and CDR2 YYDKDF (reference sequence). The CDR3 length is 17 residues. Trimming left V 4 bases short and J 4 bases short, with 19 bases between. The CDR3 protein is CATSTKGGVKGTGELFF. CDR3 in DNA: TGTGCCACCAGCACAAAAGGGGGGGTTAAAGGCACCGGGGAGCTGTTTTTT.

This clonotype was counted a few times. The gene calls are TRBV25-1 and TRBJ2-7; 9 nucleotides match TRBD1. The length of the CDR3 is 16 residues. Unmatched junction bases numbered 8, after V lost 2 bases and J lost 3 bases. Germline V gene sequence: CDR1 MGHDK, CDR2 SYGVNS. CDR3 region: CASSEVRNRGLYEQYF. CDR3 sequence (DNA): TGTGCCAGCAGTGAAGTACGTAACAGGGGGCTCTACGAGCAGTACTTC.

A few counts support this clonotype. The gene calls are TRBV7-2 and TRBJ2-3; D is perhaps TRBD1 or TRBD2 (7 bases each). This CDR3 has 16 amino acids. Germline V lookup: CDR1 SGHTA, CDR2 FQGNSA. Trimming cost V 1 base and J 4 bases, with 15 bases left between them. In DNA form, the CDR3 reads TGTGCCAGCAGCTTAGACTCGACAGGGAGGGCAGATACGCAGTATTTT. Protein: CASSLDSTGRADTQYF.

This clonotype has a handful of counts. The chain carries TRBV19 and TRBJ2-5, with unresolved D. Germline V gene lookup returns CDR1 LNHDA and CDR2 SQIVND (reference sequence). The CDR3 is 13 residues long. The V end was cut by 5 bases, the J end by 2 bases, with 9 bases between. CDR3: CASSWRVQETQYF. The CDR3 DNA reads TGTGCCAGTAGTTGGAGAGTACAAGAGACCCAGTACTTC.

This clonotype was seen more than once but under ten times. The gene calls are TRBV4-3 and TRBJ2-5, with 10 bases that match TRBD2. The J call is doubtful: the DNA matches TRBJ2-1 better. The V gene's germline CDR1 is LGHNA and CDR2 YSLEER. CDR3 size: 17 residues. The CDR3 DNA reads as TGCGCCAGCAGCCAAGATCGAGTTAGCGGGGGGACCAATGAGCAGTTCTTC. It is translated as CASSQDRVSGGTNEQFF.

This clonotype was seen more than once but under ten times. V is TRBV4-1 and J is TRBJ1-5; D is ambiguous. The CDR3 loop spans 14 amino acids. The germline gives CDR1 MGHRA, CDR2 YSYEKL. The V end was cut by 0 bases, the J end by 11 bases, with 14 bases between. CDR3 in amino acids: CASSQEQITQSQHF. CDR3 in DNA: TGCGCCAGCAGCCAAGAACAGATCACGCAGTCCCAGCATTTT.

J is TRBJ2-1 and V is TRBV18; the D is unclear. V was cut by 0 bases and J by 10 bases, with 10 bases left in between. Germline V gene data show CDR1 as KGHSH and CDR2 as LQKENI. The CDR3 totals 13 residues. CDR3 coding DNA: TGTGCCAGCTCACCACCGTTCCAGGCGGAGCAGTTCTTC. Amino acids: CASSPPFQAEQFF.

This chain links TRBV5-1 with TRBJ2-3; 8 bases are a match to TRBD2. CDR1 and CDR2 from the germline V gene are SGHRS and YFSETQ. The CDR3 spans 16 residues. After removal of 7 bases from V and 2 bases from J, the junction contained 12 bases not matched to a gene. CDR3 amino acids: CASSSRGGGVTDTQYF. The CDR3 coding sequence is TGCGCCAGCTCCTCCCGGGGGGGAGGGGTCACAGATACGCAGTATTTT.

Notes on this clonotype: At one boundary the junction diverges from the germline segment, which might be a read error. The chain links TRBV4-3 to TRBJ1-4; the D gene is possibly TRBD1 (6 bases). Germline loops: CDR1 LGHNA, CDR2 YSLEER. CDR3 size: 16 residues. The CDR3 is CASSRNTQGFGEKPIF. For the CDR3, the DNA is TGCGCCAGCAGCCGAAACACTCAGGGGTTCGGCGAAAAACCGATTTTT.

This chain's CDR3 is CASNRGTGGYEQYF. CDR3 nucleotides: TGTGCCAGCAATCGGGGGACAGGGGGATACGAGCAGTACTTC. The chain has TRBV6-2 or TRBV6-3 and TRBJ2-7; TRBD1 matches at 11 bases. With V trimmed by 7 bases and J by 4 bases, 6 bases remained unmatched. The length of the CDR3 is 14 residues. The germline V gene encodes CDR1 MNHEY and CDR2 SVGEGT.

The gene calls are TRBV19 and TRBJ1-1; 9 nucleotides match TRBD1. CDR3 length equals 17 residues. CDR1 LNHDA and CDR2 SQIVND come from the germline V gene (reference sequence). V lost 7 bases and J lost 8; bases outside the gene matches: 20. CDR3 residues: CASTIPGQGFSATEAFF. CDR3 DNA sequence: TGTGCCAGTACGATCCCGGGACAGGGATTCAGCGCCACCGAAGCTTTCTTT. The whole variable domain, remainder taken from reference TRBV19 and TRBJ1-1, is DGGITQSPKYLFRKEGQNVTLSCEQNLNHDAMYWYRQDPGQGLRLIYYSQIVNDFQKGDIAEGYSVSREKKESFPLTVTSAQKNPTAFYLCASTIPGQGFSATEAFFGQGTRLTVV.

This clonotype was counted a few times. The J gene is TRBJ2-7, the V gene TRBV28; a weak D match, TRBD2 (7 bases). Germline loops: CDR1 MDHEN, CDR2 SYDVKM. The CDR3 loop spans 17 amino acids. Trimming cost V 3 bases and J 2 bases, with 20 bases left between them. CDR3 sequence: CASSLVWGGPFPYEQYF. Written as DNA, the CDR3 is TGTGCCAGCAGTTTGGTCTGGGGGGGGCCCTTCCCCTACGAGCAGTACTTC.

This chain connects TRBV5-1 to TRBJ1-6; D not certain. This CDR3 comprises 18 residues. The V end was cut by 1 base, the J end by 0 bases, with 14 bases between. The V gene's germline CDR1 is SGHRS and CDR2 YFSETQ. The chain's CDR3 is CASSLTSAASSYNSPLHF. CDR3 in DNA: TGCGCCAGCAGCTTGACTTCGGCAGCTAGCTCCTATAATTCACCCCTCCACTTT.

This clonotype was seen repeatedly, ten times or more. The chain uses TRBV9 and TRBJ1-1; a weak D match, TRBD1 (5 bases). The CDR3 has 13 amino acids. Germline V gene sequence: CDR1 SGDLS, CDR2 YYNGEE. Trimming cost V 2 bases and J 6 bases, with 11 bases left between them. DNA of the CDR3: TGTGCCAGCAGCGTTATCCCGACAGCTGAAGCTTTCTTT. Translating it yields CASSVIPTAEAFF.

The V gene is TRBV7-9, the J gene TRBJ2-5; D remains ambiguous. Gene TRBJ2-7 matches the end of the DNA better, so the J call may be wrong. In germline, CDR1 is SEHNR, CDR2 FQNEAQ (reference sequence). The CDR3 is made up of 14 amino acids. The CDR3 nucleotides read TGTGCCAGCAGCTTCGGGCTAATTCCCAACGAGCAGTACTTC. Protein product: CASSFGLIPNEQYF.

This clonotype came up a few times. The V and J genes are TRBV28 and TRBJ1-1; D is possibly TRBD1 (5 bases). V was shortened by 2 bases and J by 3 bases, with 16 bases between the two germline ends. The CDR3 is made up of 16 amino acids. Germline V gives CDR1 MDHEN, CDR2 SYDVKM. Written as DNA, the CDR3 is TGTGCCAGCAGTTTAAGCCTAGGGGTCGGTGACACTGAAGCTTTCTTT. Protein sequence: CASSLSLGVGDTEAFF.

This clonotype was seen at least ten times. The chain combines TRBV28 with TRBJ2-7, with D possibly matching TRBD2 (5 bases). CDR3 length: 15 residues. V gave up 4 bases and J gave up 3 bases, with 16 bases separating them. The germline V gene has CDR1 MDHEN and CDR2 SYDVKM. This CDR3 reads CASSSPDSRDYEQYF. CDR3 bases: TGTGCCAGCAGTTCACCCGACTCGAGGGACTACGAGCAGTACTTC. Drawing the rest from reference TRBV28 and TRBJ2-7, the complete variable domain is DVKVTQSSRYLVKRTGEKVFLECVQDMDHENMFWYRQDPGLGLRLIYFSYDVKMKEKGDIPEGYSVSREKKERFSLILESASTNQTSMYLCASSSPDSRDYEQYFGPGTRLTVT.

This chain links TRBV20-1 with TRBJ1-5; D is perhaps TRBD1 (6 bases). CDR1 is DFQATT and CDR2 is SNEGSKA in the germline V gene (reference sequence). V gave up 1 base and J gave up 2 bases, with 15 bases separating them. This CDR3 has 16 amino acids. CDR3 nucleotides: TGCAGTGCTAGAGTAGGGGGGAAAGGGGGCAATCAGCCCCAGCATTTT. Its protein product is CSARVGGKGGNQPQHF.

This chain connects TRBV7-2 to TRBJ2-7, with D perhaps matching TRBD1 or TRBD2 (5 bases each). The germline CDR1 and CDR2 sequences are SGHTA and FQGNSA. The CDR3 runs 16 residues. V was cut by 0 bases and J by 4 bases, with 16 bases left in between. CDR3 sequence reads: CASSLASGGTNYEQYF. Written as DNA, the CDR3 is TGTGCCAGCAGCTTAGCGAGTGGGGGTACCAATTACGAGCAGTACTTC.

The chain has TRBV7-2 and TRBJ1-2; D not resolved. V was trimmed by 2 bases and J by 6 bases, leaving 13 bases between them. The CDR3 extends over 14 amino acids. Germline V gene data show CDR1 as SGHTA and CDR2 as FQGNSA. The CDR3 bases are TGTGCCAGCAGCTTATGGGCGGCGGACCATGGCTACACCTTC. Amino acids: CASSLWAADHGYTF.